This T cell receptor (beta chain) came from a study of T cell responses to AZD1222 COVID-19 vaccine. Points from the study as a whole: Baseline seropositivity occurred in only a handful of AZD1222 recipients. Researchers took repertoire samples only after the peak T cell response had come. Among vaccine-associated CD4 TCRs, coverage spanned spike, with dominance at 160-218 and 743-854.

With regard to this clone: Antigen: not known.

TCRdb's copy holds only in-frame clones and misses some; the assay was immunoSEQ multiplex PCR. The sample lists around 220,000 clones; 90% to 95% were seen once. CDR3 size: 14 residues. J is TRBJ1-2 and V is TRBV21-1. TRBV21-1 is annotated as a pseudogene. This receptor was taken from an adult who received the MenACWY meningococcal vaccine as a control. The material was peripheral blood, obtained 28 days after the second dose of the MenACWY control vaccine. CDR3 in amino acids: CASSPRANSYGYTF. As DNA, the CDR3 is TGTGCCAGCAGCCCCCGGGCCAACAGCTATGGCTACACCTTC.